The 3 T cell receptor beta chains below were found in one sample sequenced in a study of regulatory T cells. Primers: 52 TRBV forward and 13 TRBJ reverse. Profiling relied on immunoSEQ multiplex PCR, and the TCRdb table lists in-frame clones only, not all of them. The sample lists around 5,900 clones, about 84% seen once, with 31% in the top ten. Sequenced: CD8+ T cells sorted from blood. All receptors derive from a child aged 10 to 17 with CD3G deficiency.

The chain carries TRBV5-1 and TRBJ2-7; TRBD1 might be the D (5 bases). The CDR3 loop spans 13 amino acids. Germline V CDR1 and CDR2: SGHRS, YFSETQ. Trimming removed 4 bases from V and 2 bases from J, with 10 bases in between. CDR3 in DNA: TGCGCCAGCAGCCCCGGACATGCCTACGAGCAGTACTTC. It translates to CASSPGHAYEQYF. Filled out from reference TRBV5-1 and TRBJ2-7, the complete variable domain reads KAGVTQTPRYLIKTRGQQVTLSCSPISGHRSVSWYQQTPGQGLQFLFEYFSETQRNKGNFPGRFSGRQFSNSRSEMNVSTLELGDSALYLCASSPGHAYEQYFGPGTRLTVT.

The rearrangement uses TRBV6-1 and TRBJ1-1; no clear D gene. V was shortened by 0 bases and J by 1 base, with 6 bases between the two germline ends. The CDR3 extends over 14 amino acids. Germline V gene lookup returns CDR1 MNHNS and CDR2 SASEGT. CDR3 amino acids: CASSEADWNTEAFF. DNA for the CDR3: TGTGCCAGCAGTGAAGCCGACTGGAACACTGAAGCTTTCTTT.

V is TRBV6-1 and J is TRBJ2-7; TRBD2 matches 8 bases. V trimming: 5 bases; J trimming: 6 bases; junction bases outside the gene matches: 9. This CDR3 contains 14 residues. Germline V gene lookup returns CDR1 MNHNS and CDR2 SASEGT. The CDR3 DNA follows: TGTGCCAGCAGTAGACCCGGGACTAGGGTCGAGCAGTACTTC. It encodes CASSRPGTRVEQYF.